The 14 T cell receptor beta chains listed next were all sequenced from one sample in a study of blood T cell repertoires in COVID-19. The repertoire was sequenced with immunoSEQ multiplex PCR; TCRdb's copy has only in-frame clones and lacks some. Among around 200,000 clones listed, roughly four fifths were seen once. Specimen: peripheral blood. The receptors derive from a human donor in a cohort sampled during active COVID-19.

V gene TRBV5-6 combines with J gene TRBJ2-4; TRBD2 matches 7 bases. The CDR3 contains 15 residues. V shed 0 bases, J shed 9 bases, and the junction held 9 bases outside the gene matches. CDR1 and CDR2 (germline): SGHDT, YYEEEE. CDR3 DNA: TGTGCCAGCAGCTTGGTGGGAAGGGAGGGTACCATTCAGTACTTC. It encodes CASSLVGREGTIQYF.

The genes are TRBV7-8 and TRBJ2-7, with D possibly being TRBD2 (6 bases). This CDR3 comprises 15 residues. The V gene lost 2 bases and the J gene lost 2 bases, with 13 bases spanning the gap. Per germline, CDR1 SGHVS and CDR2 FQNEAQ. The CDR3: CASSLSQGGTYEQYF. The CDR3 DNA is TGTGCCAGCAGCTTAAGTCAGGGAGGTACCTACGAGCAGTACTTC.

The chain has TRBV10-3 and TRBJ1-6; D may be TRBD1 (6 bases). This CDR3 has 15 residues. Looked up from germline, CDR1 is ENHRY and CDR2 is SYGVKD. Trimming left V 4 bases short and J 5 bases short, with 12 bases between. The CDR3 protein is CAISAFTGNNSPLHF. Written as DNA, the CDR3 is TGTGCCATCAGTGCCTTTACAGGGAATAATTCACCCCTCCACTTT.

The V gene is TRBV11-2, the J gene TRBJ1-2; no clear D gene. V was cut by 1 base and J by 4 bases, with 7 bases left in between. This CDR3 comprises 13 residues. CDR1 SGHAT and CDR2 FQNNGV come from the germline V gene. The CDR3 region is CASSLGGGYGYTF. The CDR3 nucleotides are TGTGCCAGCAGCTTAGGAGGAGGCTATGGCTACACCTTC.

The CDR3 spells CASSSPEEGGTEAFF. CDR3 coding DNA: TGTGCCAGCAGCTCCCCGGAGGAGGGTGGCACTGAAGCTTTCTTT. The chain combines TRBV13 with TRBJ1-1, with D uncertain. The CDR3 contains 15 residues. Trimming pared 4 bases from V and 4 bases from J, leaving 16 bases between. CDR1 is PRHDT, CDR2 FYEKMQ, per germline (reference sequence).

CDR3 protein: CASSGGNEQFF. The CDR3, as DNA: TGCGCCAGCAGTGGAGGGAATGAGCAGTTCTTC. The genes are TRBV10-2 and TRBJ2-1; perhaps TRBD2 as D (5 bases). V lost 4 bases and J lost 7, with 5 bases in between. This CDR3 region has 11 residues. Per germline, CDR1 WSHSY and CDR2 SAAADI.

The rearrangement uses TRBV6-4 and TRBJ2-7, with D tentatively TRBD2 (6 bases). Germline V lookup: CDR1 MRHNA, CDR2 SNTAGT. The CDR3 is made up of 14 amino acids. V was pared by 6 bases and J by 3 bases, with 15 bases between. The CDR3 DNA reads as TGTGCCAGCAGCGGGACGGGAGTCAGCTACGAGCAGTACTTC. It encodes CASSGTGVSYEQYF.

This chain joins TRBV15 and TRBJ2-3; D perhaps matches TRBD2 (7 bases). Germline V gene sequence: CDR1 LNHNV, CDR2 YYDKDF (reference sequence). The V gene lost 0 bases and the J gene lost 0 bases, with 13 bases spanning the gap. The CDR3 has 17 amino acids. The chain's CDR3 is CATSRDRAGASTDTQYF. The CDR3 DNA is TGTGCCACCAGCAGAGATCGGGCGGGGGCGAGCACAGATACGCAGTATTTT. The full variable domain, rest sourced from reference TRBV15 and TRBJ2-3, is DAMVIQNPRYQVTQFGKPVTLSCSQTLNHNVMYWYQQKSSQAPKLLFHYYDKDFNNEADTPDNFQSRRPNTSFCFLDIRSPGLGDTAMYLCATSRDRAGASTDTQYFGPGTRLTVL.

In this sample, this clone turned up once. J is TRBJ1-3 and V is TRBV7-9, with 11 bases matching TRBD1. With 5 bases clipped from V and 6 bases from J, the junction kept 6 bases outside the gene matches. CDR1 and CDR2 (germline): SEHNR, FQNEAQ (reference sequence). This CDR3 comprises 15 residues. As DNA, the CDR3 is TGTGCCAGCAGCCAAACGGGACAGGGGGAAAACACCATATATTTT. Its translation: CASSQTGQGENTIYF. Complete variable domain (other parts from reference TRBV7-9 and TRBJ1-3): DTGVSQNPRHKITKRGQNVTFRCDPISEHNRLYWYRQTLGQGPEFLTYFQNEAQLEKSRLLSDRFSAERPKGSFSTLEIQRTEQGDSAMYLCASSQTGQGENTIYFGEGSWLTVV.

The J gene is TRBJ1-2, the V gene TRBV9, with D unresolved. The CDR3 consists of 14 residues. In germline, CDR1 is SGDLS, CDR2 YYNGEE. V was trimmed by 3 bases and J by 4 bases, leaving 13 bases between them. The CDR3 coding sequence is TGTGCCAGCAGCGCAGAAAGATGGCCCTATGGCTACACCTTC. Translated: CASSAERWPYGYTF.

This chain links TRBV14 with TRBJ2-1; TRBD1 matches 8 bases. Germline V gene data show CDR1 as SGHDN and CDR2 as FVKESK. This CDR3 has 15 residues. V was pared by 4 bases and J by 4 bases, with 6 bases of the junction left unmatched. Here the CDR3 reads CASSRGTGDYNEQFF. The CDR3 region has the DNA TGTGCCAGCAGCCGGGGGACAGGAGATTACAATGAGCAGTTCTTC.

The J gene is TRBJ2-7, the V gene TRBV27, with a possible D match to TRBD1 (5 bases). The CDR3 totals 11 residues. The germline gives CDR1 MNHEY, CDR2 SMNVEV (reference sequence). Between the trimmed V and J ends, which lost 10 bases and 6 bases, there was a span of 13 bases. The CDR3 here is CATKQASEQYF. CDR3 coding DNA: TGTGCCACCAAACAGGCTTCCGAGCAGTACTTC.

The chain couples TRBV19 to TRBJ1-3; D gene uncertain. V was shortened by 3 bases and J by 0 bases, with 6 bases between the two germline ends. Germline V CDR1 and CDR2: LNHDA, SQIVND (reference sequence). The CDR3 is 14 residues long. Here the CDR3 reads CASSISRSGNTIYF. The CDR3 nucleotides are TGTGCCAGTAGTATTAGTCGCTCTGGAAACACCATATATTTT.

The rearrangement joins TRBV5-1 to TRBJ2-7; 9 bases fit TRBD1. Looked up from germline, CDR1 is SGHRS and CDR2 is YFSETQ. V lost 4 bases to trimming and J lost 0 bases; unmatched junction nucleotides: 5. The CDR3 consists of 15 residues. The DNA of the CDR3 is TGCGCCAGCAGCGCTAGACAGGGGGTCTCCTACGAGCAGTACTTC. Translated, it gives CASSARQGVSYEQYF.